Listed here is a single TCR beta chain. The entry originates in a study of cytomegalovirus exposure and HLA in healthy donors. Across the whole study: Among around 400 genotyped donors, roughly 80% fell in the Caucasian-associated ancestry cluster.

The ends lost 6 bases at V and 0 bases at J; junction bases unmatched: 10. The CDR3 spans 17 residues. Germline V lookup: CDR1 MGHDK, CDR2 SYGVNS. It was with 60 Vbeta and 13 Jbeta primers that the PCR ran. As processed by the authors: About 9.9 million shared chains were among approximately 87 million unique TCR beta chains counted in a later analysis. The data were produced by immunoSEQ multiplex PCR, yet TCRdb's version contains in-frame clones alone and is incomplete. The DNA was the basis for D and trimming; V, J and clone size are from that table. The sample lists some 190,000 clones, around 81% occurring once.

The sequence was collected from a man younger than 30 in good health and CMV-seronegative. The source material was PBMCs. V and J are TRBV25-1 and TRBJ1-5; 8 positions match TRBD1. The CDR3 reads CASSTGTGAYSNQPQHF. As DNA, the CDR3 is TGTGCCAGCAGCACCGGGACAGGAGCATATAGCAATCAGCCCCAGCATTTT.